A single sample gave rise to the 24 T cell receptor beta chains below, sequenced in a study of T cell responses to AZD1222 COVID-19 vaccine. TCRdb's copy holds only in-frame clones and misses some; the assay was immunoSEQ multiplex PCR. The repertoire holds 100,000 or so clones, roughly 87% seen once, with 16% in the top ten. The starting material was peripheral blood, obtained on day 0 of AZD1222 vaccination. These receptors were collected from an adult in good health.

The rearrangement links TRBV7-8 to TRBJ1-5; maybe TRBD1 (6 bases). Trimming removed 2 bases from V and 6 bases from J, with 17 bases in between. This CDR3 has 16 residues. The germline V gene has CDR1 SGHVS and CDR2 FQNEAQ. The CDR3 nucleotides read TGTGCCAGCAGCTTATTTTTACCAGGGGAAGGTCAGCCCCAGCATTTT. Protein sequence: CASSLFLPGEGQPQHF. The full variable domain, rest sourced from reference TRBV7-8 and TRBJ1-5, is GAGVSQSPRYKVAKRGQDVALRCDPISGHVSLFWYQQALGQGPEFLTYFQNEAQLDKSGLPSDRFFAERPEGSVSTLKIQRTQQEDSAVYLCASSLFLPGEGQPQHFGDGTRLSIL.

The genes are TRBV18 and TRBJ1-2, with 7 bases matching TRBD1. Germline values: CDR1 KGHSH, CDR2 LQKENI. The CDR3 is 18 residues long. Trimming cost V 3 bases and J 5 bases; bases outside gene matches: 18. This CDR3 reads CASSPQGEIPGQTYGYTF. The DNA for the CDR3 is TGTGCCAGCTCACCCCAAGGGGAGATACCGGGACAGACGTATGGCTACACCTTC.

This rearrangement joins TRBV10-3 to TRBJ2-3; TRBD2 matches 11 bases. Germline V CDR1 and CDR2: ENHRY, SYGVKD. The junction had 4 bases not matched to a gene; V was cut back by 7 bases and J by 4 bases. The CDR3 covers 14 residues. CDR3 sequence: CAINLAGGPDTQYF. CDR3 nucleotide sequence: TGTGCCATCAATTTAGCGGGAGGGCCAGATACGCAGTATTTT.

This chain connects TRBV5-1 to TRBJ1-2, with D possibly matching TRBD1 (6 bases). V was clipped by 8 bases and J by 6 bases, with 11 bases between them. This CDR3 region has 11 residues. Germline V gene data show CDR1 as SGHRS and CDR2 as YFSETQ. The CDR3 DNA sequence: TGCGCCAGTAGGGAGGGGGATGGCTACACCTTC. This translates into CASREGDGYTF.

This chain uses TRBV11-2 with TRBJ1-6, with D perhaps TRBD1 (5 bases). Germline values: CDR1 SGHAT, CDR2 FQNNGV. With 1 base removed from V and 10 bases from J, the gap between germline ends came to 14 bases. The CDR3 is 15 amino acids. The CDR3 region is CASSLVPGPNSPLHF. The CDR3 nucleotides are TGTGCCAGCAGCTTAGTTCCAGGGCCTAACTCACCCCTCCACTTT.

This clone was observed a handful of times. The chain combines TRBV20-1 with TRBJ1-1, with D hard to call. Germline V gene data show CDR1 as DFQATT and CDR2 as SNEGSKA (reference sequence). Trimming took 6 bases from V and 0 from J, leaving 11 bases between them. The length of the CDR3 is 13 residues. The CDR3 DNA is TGCAGTGCCAGTCCTAACCTGAACACTGAAGCTTTCTTT. Its translation is CSASPNLNTEAFF.

J is TRBJ2-3 and V is TRBV3-1 (or the pseudogene TRBV3-2), with unresolved D. The V gene lost 1 base and the J gene lost 10 bases, with 9 bases spanning the gap. The CDR3 runs to 12 residues. The germline CDR1 and CDR2 sequences are LGHDT and YNNKEL (reference sequence). CDR3 in amino acids: CASSQGGWSQYF. The CDR3 nucleotides are TGTGCCAGCAGCCAAGGGGGATGGTCGCAGTATTTT.

In nucleotides, the CDR3 is TGTGCCAGCAGTGAACCCATTATCTCCTACGAGCAGTACTTC. Translation gives CASSEPIISYEQYF. The V and J genes are TRBV6-1 and TRBJ2-7; no firm D call. Trimming removed 2 bases at V and 0 bases at J, with 8 bases between. Germline loops: CDR1 MNHNS, CDR2 SASEGT. CDR3 length: 14 amino acids.

Regarding this clone: A junction boundary mismatches the germline segment, possibly from a read error. Other DNA sequences from this sample encode an identical CDR3 as well. This rearrangement joins TRBV11-3 to TRBJ2-2, with 11 bases aligning to TRBD1. CDR1 SGHNT and CDR2 YENEEA come from the germline V gene. CDR3 length: 15 residues. The CDR3 loop reads CASSLGQGEAGELFF. The DNA for the CDR3 is TGTGCTAGCAGCTTGGGACAGGGGGAGGCCGGGGAGCTGTTTTTT. The full variable domain, with the rest looked up from reference TRBV11-3 and TRBJ2-2, is EAGVVQSPRYKIIEKKQPVAFWCNPISGHNTLYWYLQNLGQGPELLIRYENEEAVDDSQLPKDRFSAERLKGVDSTLKIQPAELGDSAVYLCASSLGQGEAGELFFGEGSRLTVL.

The chain joins TRBV7-2 to TRBJ2-1; 7 bases are a match to TRBD2. The germline V gene has CDR1 SGHTA and CDR2 FQGNSA. V lost 1 base, J lost 9 bases, and 15 bases stayed unmatched. The CDR3 totals 17 residues. The chain's CDR3 is CASSLGRLAGKVGEQFF. CDR3 nucleotides: TGTGCCAGCAGCTTAGGAAGACTAGCCGGAAAAGTTGGTGAGCAGTTCTTC.

The table lists this clone with a few counts. V is TRBV6-5 and J is TRBJ1-1; D ambiguous. CDR1 is MNHEY, CDR2 SVGAGI, per germline. The germline V and J ends were trimmed by 9 bases and 4 bases, with 9 bases remaining between them. This CDR3 comprises 11 residues. CDR3 nucleotide sequence: TGTGCCAGTCGAAGGTTCACTGAAGCTTTCTTT. As protein: CASRRFTEAFF.

The chain is built from TRBV27 and TRBJ2-1, with 10 bases lining up with TRBD2. Germline values: CDR1 MNHEY, CDR2 SMNVEV (reference sequence). The CDR3 consists of 14 residues. Losses at the gene ends were 6 bases for V and 6 bases for J; bases not matched to a gene: 5. Written as DNA, the CDR3 is TGTGCCAGCAGGTCGCTAGCGGGAGTCAATGAGCAGTTCTTC. It yields the protein CASRSLAGVNEQFF.

This clone was picked up one time. V is TRBV30 and J is TRBJ1-3, with 10 bases that match TRBD1. The V gene end was trimmed by 1 base and the J gene end by 0 bases; junction bases not matched to a gene: 6. Per the germline V gene, CDR1 is GTSNPN and CDR2 is SVGIG (reference sequence). This CDR3 contains 17 residues. The CDR3 bases are TGTGCCTGGAGTGCAGACAGGGGGCCTTCCTCTGGAAACACCATATATTTT. Translating it yields CAWSADRGPSSGNTIYF. The full variable domain, its missing parts supplied by reference TRBV30 and TRBJ1-3, is SQTIHQWPATLVQPVGSPLSLECTVEGTSNPNLYWYRQAAGRGLQLLFYSVGIGQISSEVPQNLSASRPQDRQFILSSKKLLLSDSGFYLCAWSADRGPSSGNTIYFGEGSWLTVV.

The chain employs TRBV7-8 and TRBJ2-7, with 8 bases that match TRBD2. CDR3 size: 13 residues. V gave up 5 bases and J gave up 2 bases; unmatched junction bases: 2. CDR1 is SGHVS, CDR2 FQNEAQ, per germline. The CDR3 coding sequence is TGTGCCAGCAGCATGGGACTAGCCTACGAGCAGTACTTC. Encoded protein: CASSMGLAYEQYF.

This chain joins TRBV12-3 or TRBV12-4 and TRBJ1-5; D remains ambiguous. V was trimmed by 3 bases and J by 10 bases, leaving 10 bases between them. The CDR3 is 12 amino acids. The CDR3 DNA reads as TGTGCCAGCAGTTTTGTAGGTGGACCCCAGCATTTT. Encoded protein: CASSFVGGPQHF.

The V call is TRBV7-3, the J call TRBJ2-1, with 12 bases lining up with TRBD2. Trimming at V came to 5 bases and at J to 7 bases, leaving 6 bases not matched to a gene. The CDR3 covers 15 residues. CDR1 and CDR2 from the germline V gene are SGHTA and FQGTGA. DNA of the CDR3: TGTGCCAGCAGCCCGGGACTAGCGGGCCAAAATGAGCAGTTCTTC. Residues: CASSPGLAGQNEQFF.

The chain has TRBV2 and TRBJ2-7; 10 bases are a match to TRBD1. CDR3 size: 14 residues. The V segment lost 6 bases and the J segment 1 base; nucleotides outside the gene matches: 3. CDR1 and CDR2 from the germline V gene are SNHLY and FYNNEI. Here the CDR3 DNA reads TGTGCCAGCAGCCGGGACAGGGGATCCTACGAGCAGTACTTC. This gives the protein CASSRDRGSYEQYF.

V usage is TRBV29-1 and J usage is TRBJ1-1; D gene unclear. CDR3 length equals 12 residues. V was clipped by 1 base and J by 6 bases, with 9 bases between them. CDR1 SQVTM and CDR2 ANQGSEA come from the germline V gene. The CDR3 loop is CSVEGFRAEAFF. The CDR3 DNA is TGCAGCGTTGAAGGGTTCCGGGCTGAAGCTTTCTTT.

The rearrangement uses TRBV3-1 (or the pseudogene TRBV3-2) and TRBJ1-1, with D unresolved. The CDR3 runs to 14 residues. Trimming took off 3 bases at V and 3 bases at J, with 11 bases between the two ends. Germline values: CDR1 LGHDT, CDR2 YNNKEL (reference sequence). CDR3 nucleotides: TGTGCCAGCAGCCATAGGGTGGTGGACACTGAAGCTTTCTTT. Protein product: CASSHRVVDTEAFF.

The chain uses TRBV7-6 and TRBJ2-1; no definite D call. V dropped 2 bases and J dropped 0 bases, with 8 bases sitting between them. CDR1 and CDR2 (germline): SGHVS, FNYEAQ. The CDR3 contains 15 residues. Written as DNA, the CDR3 is TGTGCCAGCAGCTTACTCCCTTACTCCTACAATGAGCAGTTCTTC. Translation gives CASSLLPYSYNEQFF.

The chain uses TRBV27 and TRBJ1-5; D gene unclear. Trimming pared 6 bases from V and 5 bases from J, leaving 14 bases between. The CDR3 consists of 14 residues. In germline, CDR1 is MNHEY, CDR2 SMNVEV (reference sequence). The CDR3 is CASRPSGRHQPQHF. CDR3 DNA: TGTGCCAGCAGACCATCTGGTCGGCATCAGCCCCAGCATTTT.

The chain has TRBV10-3 and TRBJ1-5, with D unclear. Trimming took 5 bases from V and 4 from J, leaving 9 bases between them. Germline CDR1 and CDR2: ENHRY and SYGVKD. The CDR3 spans 13 residues. The CDR3 nucleotides are TGTGCCATCAGTTCCGACGGGAATCAGCCCCAGCATTTT. As protein: CAISSDGNQPQHF.

The chain has TRBV7-7 and TRBJ2-1, with 13 bases aligning to TRBD2. There are 18 residues in the CDR3. Germline-derived CDR1 and CDR2 are SSHAT and FNYEAQ (reference sequence). The V gene end was trimmed by 3 bases and the J gene end by 6 bases; junction bases not matched to a gene: 11. The CDR3 protein is CASSFQEKLAGGTNEQFF. CDR3 sequence (DNA): TGTGCCAGCAGCTTTCAGGAAAAACTAGCGGGAGGGACCAATGAGCAGTTCTTC.

The rearrangement uses TRBV5-1 and TRBJ2-2; no definite D call. V was clipped by 0 bases and J by 0 bases, with 9 bases between them. CDR1 and CDR2 from the germline V gene are SGHRS and YFSETQ. The CDR3 extends over 16 amino acids. The CDR3 here is CASSLDSTSNTGELFF. CDR3 nucleotide sequence: TGCGCCAGCAGCTTGGACAGTACCTCGAACACCGGGGAGCTGTTTTTT. Combining the CDR3 with reference TRBV5-1 and TRBJ2-2 gives the whole variable domain KAGVTQTPRYLIKTRGQQVTLSCSPISGHRSVSWYQQTPGQGLQFLFEYFSETQRNKGNFPGRFSGRQFSNSRSEMNVSTLELGDSALYLCASSLDSTSNTGELFFGEGSRLTVL.